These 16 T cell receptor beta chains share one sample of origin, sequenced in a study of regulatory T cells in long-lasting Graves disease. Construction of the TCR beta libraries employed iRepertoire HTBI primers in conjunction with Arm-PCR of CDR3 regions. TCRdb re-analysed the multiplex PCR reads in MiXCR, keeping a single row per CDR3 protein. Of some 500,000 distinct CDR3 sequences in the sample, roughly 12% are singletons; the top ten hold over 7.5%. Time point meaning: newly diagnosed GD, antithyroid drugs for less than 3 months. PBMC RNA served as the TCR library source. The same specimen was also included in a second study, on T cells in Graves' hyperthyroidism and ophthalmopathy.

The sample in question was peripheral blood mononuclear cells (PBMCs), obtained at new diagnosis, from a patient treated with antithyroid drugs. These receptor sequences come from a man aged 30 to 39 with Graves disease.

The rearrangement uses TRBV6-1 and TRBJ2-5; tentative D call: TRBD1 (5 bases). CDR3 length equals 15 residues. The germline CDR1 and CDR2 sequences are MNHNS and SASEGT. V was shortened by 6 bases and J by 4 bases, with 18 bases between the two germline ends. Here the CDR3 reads CASSFPTENLETQYF. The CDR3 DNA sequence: TGTGCCAGCAGCTTTCCGACAGAGAATTTAGAGACCCAGTACTTC.

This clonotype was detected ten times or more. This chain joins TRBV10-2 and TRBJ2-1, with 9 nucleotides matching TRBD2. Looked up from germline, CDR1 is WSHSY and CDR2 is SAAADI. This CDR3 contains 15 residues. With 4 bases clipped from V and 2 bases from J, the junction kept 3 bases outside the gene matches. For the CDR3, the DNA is TGCGCCAGCAGTGTACTAGCGGGCGCCTACAATGAGCAGTTCTTC. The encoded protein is CASSVLAGAYNEQFF.

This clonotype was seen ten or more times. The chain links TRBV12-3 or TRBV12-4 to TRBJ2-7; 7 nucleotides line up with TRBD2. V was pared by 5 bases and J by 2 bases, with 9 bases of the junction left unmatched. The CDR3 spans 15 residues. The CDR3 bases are TGTGCCAGCAGTCCCCAGGTAGCGGGTCCCTACGAGCAGTACTTC. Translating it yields CASSPQVAGPYEQYF.

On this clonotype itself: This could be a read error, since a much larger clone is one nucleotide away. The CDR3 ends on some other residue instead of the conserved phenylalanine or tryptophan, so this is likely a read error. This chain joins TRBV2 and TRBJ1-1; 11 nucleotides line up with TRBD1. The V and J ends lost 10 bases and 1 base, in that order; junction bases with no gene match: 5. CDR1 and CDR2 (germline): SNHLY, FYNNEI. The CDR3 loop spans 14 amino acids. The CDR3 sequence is CAIGTGGTNTEAFV. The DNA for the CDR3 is TGTGCCATCGGGACAGGGGGAACGAACACTGAAGCTTTCGTT.

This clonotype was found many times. CDR3 nucleotides: TGCAGTGCCATCGACAGGGGCAATGAAAAACTGTTTTTT. Translating gives CSAIDRGNEKLFF. The chain couples TRBV20-1 to TRBJ1-4; 8 bases match TRBD1. The germline CDR1 and CDR2 sequences are DFQATT and SNEGSKA (reference sequence). This CDR3 contains 13 residues. After removal of 6 bases from V and 5 bases from J, the junction contained 5 bases not matched to a gene.

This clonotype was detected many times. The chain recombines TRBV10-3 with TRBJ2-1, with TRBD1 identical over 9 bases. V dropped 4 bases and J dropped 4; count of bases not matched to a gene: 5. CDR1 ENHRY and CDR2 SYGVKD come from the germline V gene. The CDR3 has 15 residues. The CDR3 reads CAISGGTGLYNEQFF. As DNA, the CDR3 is TGTGCCATCAGTGGAGGGACAGGGCTTTACAATGAGCAGTTCTTC.

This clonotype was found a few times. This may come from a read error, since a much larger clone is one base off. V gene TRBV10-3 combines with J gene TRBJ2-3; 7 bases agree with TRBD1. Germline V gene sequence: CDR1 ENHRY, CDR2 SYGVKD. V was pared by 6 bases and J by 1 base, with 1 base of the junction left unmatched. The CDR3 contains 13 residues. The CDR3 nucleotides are TGTGCCATCAGAGACAGGGGCACAGATACGCAGTATTTT. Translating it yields CAIRDRGTDTQYF.

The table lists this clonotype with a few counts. CDR3 in amino acids: CASSPSHRQGINEKLFF. CDR3 nucleotide sequence: TGCGCCAGCAGCCCCTCCCACCGACAGGGGATTAATGAAAAACTGTTTTTT. The chain links TRBV5-1 to TRBJ1-4, with 8 bases aligning to TRBD1. Germline V CDR1 and CDR2: SGHRS, YFSETQ. The CDR3 spans 17 residues. V was clipped by 4 bases and J by 4 bases; unmatched bases: 12.

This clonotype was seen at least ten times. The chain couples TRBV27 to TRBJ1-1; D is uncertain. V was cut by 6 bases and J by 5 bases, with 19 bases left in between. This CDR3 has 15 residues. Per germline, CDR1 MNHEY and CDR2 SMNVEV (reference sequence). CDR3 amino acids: CASSHTLNLRTEAFF. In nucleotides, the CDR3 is TGTGCCAGCAGCCATACATTGAATCTGCGGACTGAAGCTTTCTTT.

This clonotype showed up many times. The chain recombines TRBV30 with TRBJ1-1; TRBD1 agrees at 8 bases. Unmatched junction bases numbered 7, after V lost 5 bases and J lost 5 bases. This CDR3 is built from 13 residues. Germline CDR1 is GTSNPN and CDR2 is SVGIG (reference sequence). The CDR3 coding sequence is TGTGCCTGGGACAGGGGATTGGGGACTGAAGCTTTCTTT. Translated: CAWDRGLGTEAFF.

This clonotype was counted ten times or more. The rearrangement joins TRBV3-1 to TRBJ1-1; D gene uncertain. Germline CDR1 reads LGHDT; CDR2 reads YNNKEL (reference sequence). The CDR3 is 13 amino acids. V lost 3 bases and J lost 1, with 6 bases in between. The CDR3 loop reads CASSQAANTEAFF. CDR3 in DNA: TGTGCCAGCAGCCAGGCAGCGAACACTGAAGCTTTCTTT.

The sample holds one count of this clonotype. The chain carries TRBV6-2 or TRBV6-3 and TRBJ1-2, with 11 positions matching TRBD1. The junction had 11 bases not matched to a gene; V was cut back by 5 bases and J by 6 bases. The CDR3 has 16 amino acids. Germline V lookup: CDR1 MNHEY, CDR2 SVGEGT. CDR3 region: CASSRPGQGGYDGYTF. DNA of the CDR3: TGTGCCAGCAGTCGTCCGGGACAGGGGGGCTACGATGGCTACACCTTC.

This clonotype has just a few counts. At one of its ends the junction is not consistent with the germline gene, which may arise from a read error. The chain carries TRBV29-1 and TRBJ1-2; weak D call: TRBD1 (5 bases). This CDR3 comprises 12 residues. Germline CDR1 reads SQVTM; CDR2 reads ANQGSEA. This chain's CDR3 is CSVEVGTGPLAF. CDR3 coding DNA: TGCAGCGTAGAGGTGGGGACGGGACCTCTCGCCTTC.

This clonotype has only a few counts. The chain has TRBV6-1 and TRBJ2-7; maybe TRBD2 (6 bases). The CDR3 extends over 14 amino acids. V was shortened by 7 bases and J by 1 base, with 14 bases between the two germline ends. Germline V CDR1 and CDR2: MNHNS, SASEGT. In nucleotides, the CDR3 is TGTGCCAGCATTTTCGGGGGATCTTCCTACGAGCAGTACTTC. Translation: CASIFGGSSYEQYF.

CDR3 nucleotides: TGTGCCAGCAGTTTCGACAGTGAGCAGTTCTTC. Translation: CASSFDSEQFF. V gene TRBV6-9 combines with J gene TRBJ2-1; possibly TRBD1 for D (5 bases). Germline lookup yields CDR1 MNHGY and CDR2 SVAAGI. Deletions cut 4 bases from V and 9 bases from J, with 7 bases between. The CDR3 length is 11 residues.

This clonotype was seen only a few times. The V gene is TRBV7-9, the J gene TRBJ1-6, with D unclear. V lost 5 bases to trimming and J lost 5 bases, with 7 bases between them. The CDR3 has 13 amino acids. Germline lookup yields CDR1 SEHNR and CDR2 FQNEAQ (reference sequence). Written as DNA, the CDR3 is TGTGCCAGCAGCCCCTCGGATAATTCACCCCTCCACTTT. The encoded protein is CASSPSDNSPLHF.